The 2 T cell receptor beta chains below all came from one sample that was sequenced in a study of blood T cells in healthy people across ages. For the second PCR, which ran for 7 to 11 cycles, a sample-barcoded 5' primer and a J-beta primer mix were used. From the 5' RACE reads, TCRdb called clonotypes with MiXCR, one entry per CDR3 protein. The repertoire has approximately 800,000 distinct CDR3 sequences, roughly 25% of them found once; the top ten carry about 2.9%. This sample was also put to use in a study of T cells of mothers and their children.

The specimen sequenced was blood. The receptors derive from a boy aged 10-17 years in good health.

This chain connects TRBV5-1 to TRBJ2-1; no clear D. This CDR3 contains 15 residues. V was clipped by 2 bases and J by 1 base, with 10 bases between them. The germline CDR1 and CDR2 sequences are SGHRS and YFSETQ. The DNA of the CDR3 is TGCGCCAGCAGCTTTGGCGACGGATCCTACAATGAGCAGTTCTTC. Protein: CASSFGDGSYNEQFF. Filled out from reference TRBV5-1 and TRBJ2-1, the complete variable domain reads KAGVTQTPRYLIKTRGQQVTLSCSPISGHRSVSWYQQTPGQGLQFLFEYFSETQRNKGNFPGRFSGRQFSNSRSEMNVSTLELGDSALYLCASSFGDGSYNEQFFGPGTRLTVL.

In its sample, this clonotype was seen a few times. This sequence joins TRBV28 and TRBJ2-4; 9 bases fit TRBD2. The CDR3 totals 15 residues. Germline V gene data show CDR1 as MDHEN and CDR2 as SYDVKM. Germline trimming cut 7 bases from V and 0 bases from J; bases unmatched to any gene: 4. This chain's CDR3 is CASTAGGGAKNIQYF. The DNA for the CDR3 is TGTGCCAGCACCGCGGGAGGGGGAGCCAAAAACATTCAGTACTTC.